The 15 T cell receptor beta chains below all came from one sample that was sequenced in a study of a mutant IDH1 vaccine in newly diagnosed glioma. Clones were read by immunoSEQ multiplex PCR, and TCRdb kept only the in-frame ones, dropping some. The sample yields more than 55,000 clones, roughly 80% seen once. Time point in this sample: week 11, during vaccination. Alongside topical imiquimod, each dose of vaccine comprised 300 ug of mutant IDH1 20-mer peptide. Their antigens remain unidentified. Sequences were derived from PBMCs, sampled from a glioma patient whose treatment included an IDH1 peptide vaccine. The receptors come from a young man with glioma.

The V and J genes are TRBV2 and TRBJ2-1, with TRBD2 as a possible D gene (6 bases). The CDR3 has 12 residues. Trimming removed 1 base from V and 9 bases from J, with 7 bases in between. Germline V lookup: CDR1 SNHLY, CDR2 FYNNEI. CDR3 DNA: TGTGCCAGCAGTGAAGGCGGGGTTGAGCAGTTCTTC. Translated, it gives CASSEGGVEQFF.

The CDR3, as DNA: TGTGCCAGCAGCCTCAGCGGGAGCACAGATACGCAGTATTTT. Translation gives CASSLSGSTDTQYF. This rearrangement joins TRBV7-9 to TRBJ2-3; perhaps TRBD2 as D (6 bases). V dropped 5 bases and J dropped 0 bases, with 9 bases sitting between them. CDR1 is SEHNR and CDR2 is FQNEAQ in the germline V gene (reference sequence). This CDR3 is built from 14 residues.

This chain links TRBV2 with TRBJ2-5; 9 bases agree with TRBD1. The CDR3 runs to 13 residues. Germline CDR1 and CDR2: SNHLY and FYNNEI. The trim removed 8 bases at V and 1 base at J, leaving 2 bases unmatched. The CDR3 sequence: CASPDRGQETQYF. The CDR3 region has the DNA TGTGCCAGCCCGGACAGGGGCCAAGAGACCCAGTACTTC. Full variable domain (rest looked up from reference TRBV2 and TRBJ2-5): EPEVTQTPSHQVTQMGQEVILRCVPISNHLYFYWYRQILGQKVEFLVSFYNNEISEKSEIFDDQFSVERPDGSNFTLKIRSTKLEDSAMYFCASPDRGQETQYFGPGTRLLVL.

J is TRBJ1-2 and V is TRBV5-6; D is unresolved. This CDR3 comprises 14 residues. Trimming took 4 bases from V and 4 from J, leaving 14 bases between them. Germline values: CDR1 SGHDT, CDR2 YYEEEE. The CDR3: CASSPAGQVYGYTF. The CDR3 DNA reads as TGTGCCAGCAGCCCGGCGGGTCAGGTCTATGGCTACACCTTC.

This clone was seen just once. The chain is built from TRBV9 and TRBJ2-3; TRBD1 matches 9 bases. Per the germline V gene, CDR1 is SGDLS and CDR2 is YYNGEE. Trimming at V came to 5 bases and at J to 5 bases, leaving 9 bases not matched to a gene. The CDR3 is made up of 15 amino acids. As DNA, the CDR3 is TGTGCCAGCAGTCCCTGGACAGGGGAAATAGATACGCAGTATTTT. It specifies CASSPWTGEIDTQYF.

The table lists this clone with a count of one. The V gene is TRBV6-5, the J gene TRBJ2-6; D gene ambiguous. The length of the CDR3 is 15 residues. In germline, CDR1 is MNHEY, CDR2 SVGAGI. V dropped 4 bases and J dropped 4 bases, with 11 bases sitting between them. The CDR3 protein is CASSSQSTGANVLTF. The CDR3 DNA reads TGTGCCAGCAGTTCGCAAAGTACCGGGGCCAACGTCCTGACTTTC.

V usage is TRBV6-1 and J usage is TRBJ2-7; TRBD2 might be the D (5 bases). The CDR3 spans 15 residues. V was trimmed by 2 bases and J by 1 base, leaving 12 bases between them. Looked up from germline, CDR1 is MNHNS and CDR2 is SASEGT. The CDR3 sequence is CASSERGVFSYEQYF. The CDR3 DNA is TGTGCCAGCAGTGAACGGGGAGTATTTTCCTACGAGCAGTACTTC.

The chain carries TRBV28 and TRBJ2-5; 9 positions match TRBD2. CDR1 and CDR2 (germline): MDHEN, SYDVKM. This CDR3 comprises 15 residues. Germline trimming cut 3 bases from V and 3 bases from J; bases unmatched to any gene: 5. CDR3 nucleotides: TGTGCCAGCAGTTTGGCGGGAGGGCCCAAAGAGACCCAGTACTTC. Translated, it gives CASSLAGGPKETQYF.

This clone was observed once. This chain joins TRBV6-5 and TRBJ2-3; D assignment may be TRBD1 or TRBD2 (6 bases each). The CDR3 consists of 13 residues. The V end lost 6 bases, the J end lost 5 bases, and 12 bases lay between the germline ends. In germline, CDR1 is MNHEY, CDR2 SVGAGI. For the CDR3, the DNA is TGTGCCAGCAGATGGGGGGCCATAGATACGCAGTATTTT. Amino acid sequence: CASRWGAIDTQYF.

The chain couples TRBV7-9 to TRBJ1-4; 8 nucleotides line up with TRBD1. Germline values: CDR1 SEHNR, CDR2 FQNEAQ (reference sequence). V shed 11 bases and J 7 bases; nucleotides not matched to a gene: 12. There are 14 residues in the CDR3. As DNA, the CDR3 is TGTGCCTCGGAGAACAGGGGGATAAGTGAAAAACTGTTTTTT. Translated, it gives CASENRGISEKLFF.

This chain uses TRBV27 with TRBJ1-1, with 9 positions matching TRBD1. The germline CDR1 and CDR2 sequences are MNHEY and SMNVEV (reference sequence). V shed 5 bases, J shed 5 bases, and the junction held 6 bases outside the gene matches. The CDR3 has 14 residues. The chain's CDR3 is CASSNTGGGTEAFF. The CDR3 DNA sequence: TGTGCCAGCAGTAATACAGGGGGCGGGACTGAAGCTTTCTTT.

The chain recombines TRBV21-1 with TRBJ2-3; the table gives TRBD2 as D, unverified against the DNA. TRBV21-1 is listed as a pseudogene. This CDR3 has 16 amino acids. CDR3 protein: CASSKGAGLSTDTQYF. The CDR3 nucleotides read TGTGCCAGCAGCAAAGGAGCAGGACTTAGCACAGATACGCAGTATTTT.

The chain employs TRBV7-9 and TRBJ2-7; D possibly corresponds to TRBD1 (5 bases). The CDR3 totals 11 residues. V lost 5 bases and J lost 6, with 8 bases in between. Germline loops: CDR1 SEHNR, CDR2 FQNEAQ (reference sequence). The CDR3 region is CASSQGGEQYF. The CDR3 DNA reads as TGTGCCAGCAGCCAGGGTGGCGAGCAGTACTTC.

The CDR3 is CSVDNQETQYF. The DNA of the CDR3 is TGCAGCGTTGACAACCAAGAGACCCAGTACTTC. This chain joins TRBV29-1 and TRBJ2-5; D gene ambiguous. V was trimmed by 3 bases and J by 0 bases, leaving 2 bases between them. Germline CDR1 and CDR2: SQVTM and ANQGSEA. The CDR3 extends over 11 amino acids. The entire variable domain, with the rest obtained from reference TRBV29-1 and TRBJ2-5, is as follows: SAVISQKPSRDICQRGTSLTIQCQVDSQVTMMFWYRQQPGQSLTLIATANQGSEATYESGFVIDKFPISRPNLTFSTLTVSNMSPEDSSIYLCSVDNQETQYFGPGTRLLVL.

CDR3 in amino acids: CASSFMGGESNQPQHF. The CDR3 coding sequence is TGTGCCAGCAGCTTTATGGGGGGGGAGAGCAATCAGCCCCAGCATTTT. This rearrangement joins TRBV7-2 to TRBJ1-5, with D perhaps TRBD1 (5 bases). The V and J ends lost 3 bases and 1 base respectively, with 13 bases between them. The length of the CDR3 is 16 residues. Per the germline V gene, CDR1 is SGHTA and CDR2 is FQGNSA.